This is a list of T cell receptor beta chains from one sample in a study of blood T cells in healthy people across ages. Each CDR3 protein is one row after TCRdb ran MiXCR on the 5' RACE reads. The table has roughly 1.9 million distinct CDR3 sequences, around 42% seen once; the top ten hold under 30%. Sequencing was carried out using blood. These receptors originate from a human donor in good health. Both conserved end residues are part of each CDR3. Fields, in order: V gene, CDR3 protein.

v_gene: TRBV7-2; CDR3aa: CASSPPMGRGPLYNEQFF
v_gene: TRBV27; CDR3aa: CASSVSGHTQYF
v_gene: TRBV29-1; CDR3aa: CSAYRGGPYNEQFF
v_gene: TRBV7-8; CDR3aa: CASSSGTSYSTDTQYF
v_gene: TRBV20-1; CDR3aa: CSATQGAGIGYTF
v_gene: TRBV6-2/TRBV6-3; CDR3aa: CASSESLAVKETQYF
v_gene: TRBV12-3/TRBV12-4; CDR3aa: CASSLAGQGKNQPQHF
v_gene: TRBV20-1; CDR3aa: CSARDRQNNSPLHF
v_gene: TRBV13; CDR3aa: CASSRDRINTEAFF
v_gene: TRBV4-1; CDR3aa: CASSQSLEAGYEQYF
v_gene: TRBV11-2; CDR3aa: CVSSFGETQYF
v_gene: TRBV12-3/TRBV12-4; CDR3aa: CASSPLAAGDVNEQFF
v_gene: TRBV20-1; CDR3aa: CSAPMGRGQPQHF
v_gene: TRBV7-6; CDR3aa: CASSLAEGSSYEQYF
v_gene: TRBV6-2/TRBV6-3; CDR3aa: CASIRTGPIYNEQYF
v_gene: TRBV6-5; CDR3aa: CASRQLNYGYTF
v_gene: TRBV7-3; CDR3aa: CASSPQAALADTQYF
v_gene: TRBV7-2; CDR3aa: CASSLVFREQFF
v_gene: TRBV12-5; CDR3aa: CASGLGWDRGTKNGYTF
v_gene: TRBV11-2; CDR3aa: CASSLARNQATNEKLFF
v_gene: TRBV20-1; CDR3aa: CSARDMQGPFSYGYTF
v_gene: TRBV7-6; CDR3aa: CASSRRRTEPQHF
v_gene: TRBV20-1; CDR3aa: CSARAGDPANEQFF
v_gene: TRBV6-1; CDR3aa: CASSETGGFYEQYF
v_gene: TRBV2; CDR3aa: CASSEEDPGLRQTQYF
v_gene: TRBV27; CDR3aa: CASRNPNQPQHF
v_gene: TRBV6-2/TRBV6-3; CDR3aa: CASSHQEVTGSPLHF
v_gene: TRBV6-2/TRBV6-3; CDR3aa: CATKRDGGPSEQYF
v_gene: TRBV5-1; CDR3aa: CASRGTGLHEQYF
v_gene: TRBV7-6; CDR3aa: CASSLDGGRHQYF
v_gene: TRBV27; CDR3aa: CASSDRGVKNIQYF
v_gene: TRBV6-2/TRBV6-3; CDR3aa: CASSRGGPIETQYF
v_gene: TRBV7-2; CDR3aa: CASSLSGGGPNYEQYF
v_gene: TRBV12-5; CDR3aa: CASGLVRRTSGGKTQETQYF